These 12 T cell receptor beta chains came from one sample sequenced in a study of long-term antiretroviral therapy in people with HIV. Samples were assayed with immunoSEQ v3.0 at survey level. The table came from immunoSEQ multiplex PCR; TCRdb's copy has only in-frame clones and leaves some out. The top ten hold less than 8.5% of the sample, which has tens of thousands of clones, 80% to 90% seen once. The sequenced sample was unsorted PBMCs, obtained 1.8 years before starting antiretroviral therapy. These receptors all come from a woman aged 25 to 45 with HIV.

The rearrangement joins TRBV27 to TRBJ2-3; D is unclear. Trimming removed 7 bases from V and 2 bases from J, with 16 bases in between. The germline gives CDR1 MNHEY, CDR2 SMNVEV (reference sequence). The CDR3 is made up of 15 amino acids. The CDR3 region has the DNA TGTGCCAGCACCCCTTTAGGGTTTAACACAGATACGCAGTATTTT. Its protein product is CASTPLGFNTDTQYF.

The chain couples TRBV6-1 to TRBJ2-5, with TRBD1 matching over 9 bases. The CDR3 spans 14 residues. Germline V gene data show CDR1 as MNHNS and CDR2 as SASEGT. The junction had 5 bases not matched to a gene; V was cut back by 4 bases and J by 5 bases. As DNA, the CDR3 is TGTGCCAGCAGTGTACAGGGGGCGGTCGAGACCCAGTACTTC. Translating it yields CASSVQGAVETQYF.

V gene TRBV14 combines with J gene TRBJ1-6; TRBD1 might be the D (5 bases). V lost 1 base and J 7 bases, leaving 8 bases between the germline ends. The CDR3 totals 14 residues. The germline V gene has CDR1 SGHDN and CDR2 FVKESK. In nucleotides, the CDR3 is TGTGCCAGCAGCCAAGGACAGCAAAATTCACCCCTCCACTTT. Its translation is CASSQGQQNSPLHF.

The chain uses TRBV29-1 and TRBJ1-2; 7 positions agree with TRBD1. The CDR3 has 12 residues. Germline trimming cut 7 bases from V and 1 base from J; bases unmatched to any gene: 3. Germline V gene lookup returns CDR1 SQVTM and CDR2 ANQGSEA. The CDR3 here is CSAGDSNYGYTF. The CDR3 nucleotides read TGCAGCGCCGGGGACAGTAACTATGGCTACACCTTC.

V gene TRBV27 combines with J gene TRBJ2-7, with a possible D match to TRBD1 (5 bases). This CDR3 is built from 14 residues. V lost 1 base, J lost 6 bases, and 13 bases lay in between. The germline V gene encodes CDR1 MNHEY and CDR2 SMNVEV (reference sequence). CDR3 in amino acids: CASSLWGRNGEQYF. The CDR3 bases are TGTGCCAGCAGTTTATGGGGCAGGAATGGCGAGCAGTACTTC.

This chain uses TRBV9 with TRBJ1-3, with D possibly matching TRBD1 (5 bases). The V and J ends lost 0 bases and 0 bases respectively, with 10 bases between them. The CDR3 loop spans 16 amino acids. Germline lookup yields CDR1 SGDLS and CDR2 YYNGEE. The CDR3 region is CASSVVDNISGNTIYF. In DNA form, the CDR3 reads TGTGCCAGCAGCGTAGTGGACAACATCTCTGGAAACACCATATATTTT. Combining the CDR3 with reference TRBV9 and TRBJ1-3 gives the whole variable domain DSGVTQTPKHLITATGQRVTLRCSPRSGDLSVYWYQQSLDQGLQFLIQYYNGEERAKGNILERFSAQQFPDLHSELNLSSLELGDSALYFCASSVVDNISGNTIYFGEGSWLTVV.

This CDR3 reads CASSYAGTGDEQFF. As DNA, the CDR3 is TGTGCCAGCAGCTACGCGGGGACAGGGGATGAGCAGTTCTTC. The chain combines TRBV5-6 with TRBJ2-1; 10 bases line up with TRBD1. Looked up from germline, CDR1 is SGHDT and CDR2 is YYEEEE. V lost 3 bases and J lost 8; bases outside the gene matches: 5. The CDR3 has 14 residues.

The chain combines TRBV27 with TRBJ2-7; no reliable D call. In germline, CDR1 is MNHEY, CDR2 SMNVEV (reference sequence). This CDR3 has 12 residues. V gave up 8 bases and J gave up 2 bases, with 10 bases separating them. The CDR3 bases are TGTGCCAGCTACTCTAACCCCTACGAGCAGTACTTC. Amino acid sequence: CASYSNPYEQYF.

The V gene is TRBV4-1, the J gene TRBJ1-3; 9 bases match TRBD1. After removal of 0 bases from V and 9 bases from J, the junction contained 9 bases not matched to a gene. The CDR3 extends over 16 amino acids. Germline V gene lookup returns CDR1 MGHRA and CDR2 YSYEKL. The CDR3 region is CASSQEAGQGRTTIYF. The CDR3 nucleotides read TGCGCCAGCAGCCAAGAGGCAGGACAGGGGAGGACCACCATATATTTT.

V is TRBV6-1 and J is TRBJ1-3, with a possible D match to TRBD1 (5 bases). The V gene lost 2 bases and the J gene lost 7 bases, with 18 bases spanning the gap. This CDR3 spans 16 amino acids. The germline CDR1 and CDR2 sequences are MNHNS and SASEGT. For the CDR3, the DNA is TGTGCCAGCAGTGAATCGCGGGGCAGCGCTAGTAACACCATATATTTT. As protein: CASSESRGSASNTIYF.

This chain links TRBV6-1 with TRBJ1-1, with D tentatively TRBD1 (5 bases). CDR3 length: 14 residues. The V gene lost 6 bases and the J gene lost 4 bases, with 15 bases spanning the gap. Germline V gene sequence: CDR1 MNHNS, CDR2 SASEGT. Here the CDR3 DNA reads TGTGCCAGCAGGGACATGGTAGGGTCCACTGAAGCTTTCTTT. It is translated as CASRDMVGSTEAFF.

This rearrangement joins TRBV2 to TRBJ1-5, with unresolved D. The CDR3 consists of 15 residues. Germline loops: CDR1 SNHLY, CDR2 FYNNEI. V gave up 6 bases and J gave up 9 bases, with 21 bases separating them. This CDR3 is CASSAWEDGGWPQHF. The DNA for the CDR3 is TGTGCCAGCAGCGCTTGGGAAGACGGTGGATGGCCCCAGCATTTT.